The 19 T cell receptor beta chains below were found in one sample sequenced in a study of cytomegalovirus exposure and HLA in healthy donors. Researchers ran the PCR with 60 Vbeta and 13 Jbeta primers. Repertoires were generated with immunoSEQ multiplex PCR, while TCRdb's copy carries only in-frame clones and drops some. The data hold under 140,000 clones, with 76% observed a single time. The specimen was PBMCs. All receptors come from a young man in good health and CMV-seropositive.

V usage is TRBV10-2 and J usage is TRBJ2-5, with a possible D match to TRBD2 (5 bases). Trimming stripped 8 bases from V and 5 bases from J, with 12 bases between. This CDR3 spans 12 amino acids. Germline loops: CDR1 WSHSY, CDR2 SAAADI. The CDR3 DNA sequence: TGCGCCAGCCAACGGGATGGGGAGACCCAGTACTTC. As protein: CASQRDGETQYF.

The chain combines TRBV11-3 with TRBJ2-1; TRBD2 matches at 8 bases. CDR1 is SGHNT, CDR2 YENEEA, per germline. The ends lost 1 base at V and 7 bases at J; junction bases unmatched: 6. This CDR3 is 15 amino acids long. CDR3 in amino acids: CASSLASGRGNEQFF. In DNA form, the CDR3 reads TGTGCCAGCAGCTTAGCGAGCGGGAGAGGAAATGAGCAGTTCTTC.

This chain uses TRBV6-5 with TRBJ1-6; TRBD1 matches 7 bases. The CDR3 has 13 residues. From germline, CDR1 is MNHEY and CDR2 SVGAGI. Losses at the gene ends were 6 bases for V and 5 bases for J; bases not matched to a gene: 1. The CDR3 here is CASRQGHNSPLHF. In DNA form, the CDR3 reads TGTGCCAGCAGACAGGGGCATAATTCACCCCTCCACTTT.

The V gene is TRBV3-2, the J gene TRBJ2-7; TRBD1, the D gene given by the table, was not confirmed from the DNA. TRBV3-2 is a recognized pseudogene. CDR3 size: 9 residues. The CDR3 DNA follows: TGTGCCAGCAGCCCAGTTGAGTACTTC. Its protein is CASSPVEYF.

The V gene is TRBV7-2, the J gene TRBJ2-1, with D perhaps matching TRBD2 (6 bases). The CDR3 consists of 14 residues. V dropped 11 bases and J dropped 7 bases, with 21 bases sitting between them. The germline CDR1 and CDR2 sequences are SGHTA and FQGNSA. CDR3 region: CAGGGRAGRNEQFF. CDR3 sequence (DNA): TGTGCCGGTGGCGGGCGGGCAGGGAGGAATGAGCAGTTCTTC.

The chain couples TRBV2 to TRBJ1-5; no firm D call. Germline V lookup: CDR1 SNHLY, CDR2 FYNNEI. The CDR3 loop spans 14 amino acids. With 3 bases removed from V and 1 base from J, the gap between germline ends came to 7 bases. The CDR3 reads CASSERVSNQPQHF. CDR3 in DNA: TGTGCCAGCAGTGAGAGGGTGAGCAATCAGCCCCAGCATTTT.

The gene calls are TRBV5-1 and TRBJ2-7; D is unresolved. The germline V and J ends were trimmed by 4 bases and 6 bases, with 14 bases remaining between them. CDR3 length equals 13 residues. Germline-derived CDR1 and CDR2 are SGHRS and YFSETQ. CDR3 residues: CASSLNAVGEQYF. As DNA, the CDR3 is TGCGCCAGCAGCCTGAACGCGGTGGGCGAGCAGTACTTC.

The table lists this clone with a few counts. CDR3 region: CASRAGPSTDEAFF. CDR3 DNA sequence: TGTGCCAGCAGAGCGGGACCCTCGACAGATGAAGCTTTCTTT. This rearrangement joins TRBV7-3 to TRBJ1-1; tentative D call: TRBD1 (5 bases). The CDR3 is 14 residues long. Germline V lookup: CDR1 SGHTA, CDR2 FQGTGA. V was shortened by 6 bases and J by 7 bases, with 18 bases between the two germline ends.

The rearrangement uses TRBV19 and TRBJ2-3; the match to TRBD1 covers 9 bases. The V segment lost 3 bases and the J segment 6 bases; nucleotides outside the gene matches: 4. This CDR3 has 14 amino acids. Per germline, CDR1 LNHDA and CDR2 SQIVND (reference sequence). The CDR3 region is CASSMEDRGDTQYF. The CDR3 DNA follows: TGTGCCAGTAGTATGGAGGACAGGGGTGATACGCAGTATTTT.

This chain uses TRBV7-2 with TRBJ2-5; possibly TRBD1 for D (5 bases). Germline V gene sequence: CDR1 SGHTA, CDR2 FQGNSA. V lost 1 base and J 5 bases, leaving 8 bases between the germline ends. The CDR3 contains 13 residues. The CDR3 DNA sequence: TGTGCCAGCAGCTTAGGACAGTCTGAGACCCAGTACTTC. It translates to CASSLGQSETQYF.

V gene TRBV5-1 combines with J gene TRBJ2-7; tentatively, D is TRBD2 (6 bases). In germline, CDR1 is SGHRS, CDR2 YFSETQ. There are 18 residues in the CDR3. V lost 5 bases to trimming and J lost 0 bases, with 24 bases between them. This chain's CDR3 is CASRPLQDRAGFSYEQYF. In DNA form, the CDR3 reads TGCGCCAGCAGACCCCTCCAGGACCGGGCGGGGTTCTCCTACGAGCAGTACTTC. Looking up the rest from reference TRBV5-1 and TRBJ2-7 gives the full variable domain: KAGVTQTPRYLIKTRGQQVTLSCSPISGHRSVSWYQQTPGQGLQFLFEYFSETQRNKGNFPGRFSGRQFSNSRSEMNVSTLELGDSALYLCASRPLQDRAGFSYEQYFGPGTRLTVT.

V and J are TRBV7-6 and TRBJ2-3; no definite D call. The germline V and J ends were trimmed by 1 base and 3 bases, with 5 bases remaining between them. The CDR3 has 13 residues. Germline V gene data show CDR1 as SGHVS and CDR2 as FNYEAQ. The CDR3 DNA sequence: TGTGCCAGCAGCTTAGTATCGACAGATACGCAGTATTTT. This gives the protein CASSLVSTDTQYF.

V gene TRBV7-2 combines with J gene TRBJ2-5; D gene uncertain. This CDR3 comprises 14 residues. CDR1 and CDR2 from the germline V gene are SGHTA and FQGNSA. The V and J ends lost 1 base and 5 bases respectively, with 11 bases between them. The CDR3 DNA reads TGTGCCAGCAGCTTAGGGTCAGGCGTGGAGACCCAGTACTTC. Translated: CASSLGSGVETQYF.

The V and J genes are TRBV11-3 and TRBJ1-1, with D unclear. Per the germline V gene, CDR1 is SGHNT and CDR2 is YENEEA. The CDR3 spans 13 residues. V lost 9 bases to trimming and J lost 5 bases, with 16 bases between them. CDR3 protein: CARPLGPPTEAFF. The CDR3 DNA sequence: TGTGCCAGGCCACTTGGTCCGCCGACTGAAGCTTTCTTT.

This chain links TRBV10-3 with TRBJ2-1; D remains ambiguous. The V gene lost 10 bases and the J gene lost 5 bases, with 15 bases spanning the gap. Germline V lookup: CDR1 ENHRY, CDR2 SYGVKD. The CDR3 length is 13 residues. The CDR3 loop is CATAEERNNEQFF. Here the CDR3 DNA reads TGTGCCACCGCTGAGGAGAGGAACAATGAGCAGTTCTTC.

The J gene is TRBJ1-1, the V gene TRBV6-5, with TRBD1 matching over 9 bases. CDR3 length: 16 amino acids. Germline lookup yields CDR1 MNHEY and CDR2 SVGAGI. V lost 0 bases to trimming and J lost 1 base; unmatched junction nucleotides: 3. The CDR3 reads CASSYSDRGRNTEAFF. The CDR3 coding sequence is TGTGCCAGCAGTTACTCGGACAGGGGAAGGAACACTGAAGCTTTCTTT.

The chain combines TRBV5-1 with TRBJ1-6; D is ambiguous. This CDR3 is built from 17 residues. With 0 bases removed from V and 2 bases from J, the gap between germline ends came to 12 bases. From germline, CDR1 is SGHRS and CDR2 YFSETQ. The CDR3 here is CASSLEEGKPYNSPLHF. CDR3 DNA sequence: TGCGCCAGCAGCTTGGAGGAGGGAAAGCCCTATAATTCACCCCTCCACTTT.

This clone was detected only once. The rearrangement joins TRBV5-1 to TRBJ2-1, with 12 bases fitting TRBD2. CDR3 length: 17 residues. V trimming: 0 bases; J trimming: 5 bases; junction bases outside the gene matches: 6. Germline CDR1 and CDR2: SGHRS and YFSETQ. CDR3 sequence (DNA): TGCGCCAGCAGCTTGGCAACTAGCGGGGGGTACAACAATGAGCAGTTCTTC. Encoded protein: CASSLATSGGYNNEQFF.

Note on this clone: Distinct nucleotide sequences in the sample also encode this CDR3. The V gene is TRBV9, the J gene TRBJ2-2, with TRBD2 matching 11 bases. V gave up 2 bases and J gave up 4 bases; unmatched junction bases: 4. Germline CDR1 and CDR2: SGDLS and YYNGEE. CDR3 length: 16 residues. CDR3 loop: CASSVTSGGRTGELFF. The CDR3 region has the DNA TGTGCCAGCAGCGTCACTAGCGGGGGCCGCACCGGGGAGCTGTTTTTT. Supplemented by reference TRBV9 and TRBJ2-2, the full variable domain reads DSGVTQTPKHLITATGQRVTLRCSPRSGDLSVYWYQQSLDQGLQFLIQYYNGEERAKGNILERFSAQQFPDLHSELNLSSLELGDSALYFCASSVTSGGRTGELFFGEGSRLTVL.